Detailed here is one TCR beta chain. Its antigen is not identified. Assay used: immunoSEQ multiplex PCR; TCRdb lists only in-frame clones, some missing. The data contain over 4,000 clones, around nine tenths of them singletons. This specimen comes from a study of pediatric ulcerative colitis. Whole-study findings and limits: Substantially fewer templates came from a couple of patients' blood samples.

This CDR3 has 18 residues. CDR1 PRHDT and CDR2 FYEKMQ come from the germline V gene (reference sequence). V was trimmed by 5 bases and J by 3 bases, leaving 25 bases between them. This chain uses TRBV13 with TRBJ1-2, with a weak D call TRBD1 (6 bases). Input material: blood. The TCR sequence derives from a boy aged 5-17 years who was a control in a study of pediatric ulcerative colitis. The CDR3 is CASSLRLISRGRDYGYTF. CDR3 sequence (DNA): TGTGCCAGCAGCCTCCGACTGATCTCCAGGGGCCGGGACTATGGCTACACCTTC.